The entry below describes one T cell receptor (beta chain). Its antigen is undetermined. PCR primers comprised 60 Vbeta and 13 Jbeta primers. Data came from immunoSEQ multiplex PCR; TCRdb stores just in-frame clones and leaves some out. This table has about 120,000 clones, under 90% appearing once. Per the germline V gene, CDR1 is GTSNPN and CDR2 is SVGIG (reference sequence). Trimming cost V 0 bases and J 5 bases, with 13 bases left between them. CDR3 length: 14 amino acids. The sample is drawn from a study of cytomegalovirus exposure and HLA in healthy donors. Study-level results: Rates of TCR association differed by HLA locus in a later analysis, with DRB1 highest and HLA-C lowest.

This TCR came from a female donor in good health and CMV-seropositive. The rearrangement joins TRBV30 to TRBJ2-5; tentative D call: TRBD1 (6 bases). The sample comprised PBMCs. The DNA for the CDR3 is TGTGCCTGGAGTGTCCGGGGACATAGGGAGACCCAGTACTTC. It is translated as CAWSVRGHRETQYF.